What follows describes a single T cell receptor (beta chain). Germline CDR1 SGHDN, CDR2 FVKESK. The CDR3 contains 14 residues. Between the trimmed V and J ends, which lost 4 bases and 8 bases, there was a span of 15 bases. The data were taken from a study of regulatory T cells in long-lasting Graves disease. Both iRepertoire HTBI primers and Arm-PCR of CDR3 regions were used to build the TCR beta libraries. Under the authors' procedure: Identification of gene segments yielded more than 60 TRBV and over 12 TRBJ across samples. One entry per CDR3 protein results from TCRdb running MiXCR on the multiplex PCR reads. The V and J calls reflect TCRdb's pipeline rather than the authors' work. The sample gives some 340,000 distinct CDR3 sequences, 20% to 25% of which show up once; 25% to 35% is in the top ten. Time point here: persistent/refractory GD, antithyroid drugs over 5 years with positive TRAb. TCR sequences were obtained from RNA taken from PBMCs.

The sequence was obtained from a woman aged 40 to 50 with Graves disease. The V and J genes are TRBV14 and TRBJ2-1, with a possible D match to TRBD2 (6 bases). This material consisted of peripheral blood mononuclear cells (PBMCs), taken when the disease was refractory, from a patient treated with antithyroid drugs. CDR3 bases: TGTGCCAGCAGCCTCCGGATGACGGGGGATGAGCAGTTCTTC. Protein sequence: CASSLRMTGDEQFF. The entire variable domain, with the rest obtained from reference TRBV14 and TRBJ2-1, is as follows: EAGVTQFPSHSVIEKGQTVTLRCDPISGHDNLYWYRRVMGKEIKFLLHFVKESKQDESGMPNNRFLAERTGGTYSTLKVQPAELEDSGVYFCASSLRMTGDEQFFGPGTRLTVL.